This TCR beta chain comes out of a study of breast tumors, draining lymph nodes, adjacent tissues. TCRdb fed the multiplex PCR reads into MiXCR, producing one record per CDR3 protein. The data hold about 300,000 distinct CDR3 sequences, with about 30% observed a single time. Samples came from axillary lymph nodes draining the breast cancer. In regard to this clonotype: A much larger clone lies a single base off, so this may be a read error.

In germline, CDR1 is SGHKS, CDR2 YYEKEE (reference sequence). This CDR3 spans 14 amino acids. Input material: axillary lymph node tissue. The TCR comes from a female donor with breast cancer. Some clones in this sample may be carry-over from other donors' samples. V usage is TRBV5-5 and J usage is TRBJ1-2, with TRBD1 matching over 7 bases. CDR3 residues: CASSPWGRLGGYIF. The CDR3 DNA reads as TGTGCCAGCAGCCCCTGGGGCCGCCTAGGGGGCTACATCTTC.